What follows are 25 T cell receptor beta chains derived from one specimen sequenced in a study of cytomegalovirus exposure and HLA in healthy donors. PCR involved 60 Vbeta and 13 Jbeta primers. The method was immunoSEQ multiplex PCR; TCRdb's version includes in-frame clones alone and lacks a portion of them. The sample lists around 110,000 clones, more than 65% seen once, with about 0.8% in the top ten. What was sequenced was PBMCs. The receptor set was obtained from a boy younger than 18 in good health and CMV-seronegative.

The V gene is TRBV28, the J gene TRBJ2-1; 10 bases line up with TRBD2. The CDR3 loop spans 16 amino acids. Germline V gene sequence: CDR1 MDHEN, CDR2 SYDVKM. J gave up 0 bases and V 5 bases, and 4 bases lay outside the gene matches. CDR3 nucleotide sequence: TGTGCCAGCAGTCCATCTAGCGGGAGCTCCTACAATGAGCAGTTCTTC. Translation gives CASSPSSGSSYNEQFF.

This clone was seen once. The genes are TRBV28 and TRBJ2-1; 10 bases line up with TRBD2. The germline gives CDR1 MDHEN, CDR2 SYDVKM. V lost 6 bases, J lost 8 bases, and 4 bases stayed unmatched. The length of the CDR3 is 13 residues. The CDR3 loop is CASSPGLAYEQFF. For the CDR3, the DNA is TGTGCCAGCAGCCCGGGACTAGCGTATGAGCAGTTCTTC. The complete variable domain, with remaining parts taken from reference TRBV28 and TRBJ2-1, reads DVKVTQSSRYLVKRTGEKVFLECVQDMDHENMFWYRQDPGLGLRLIYFSYDVKMKEKGDIPEGYSVSREKKERFSLILESASTNQTSMYLCASSPGLAYEQFFGPGTRLTVL.

The rearrangement links TRBV19 to TRBJ1-1; D may be TRBD1 (5 bases). CDR1 and CDR2 (germline): LNHDA, SQIVND (reference sequence). V shed 3 bases and J shed 4 bases, with 15 bases lying between them. The CDR3 length is 15 residues. The CDR3 coding sequence is TGTGCCAGTAGTATTCGGGCAGGGTGGGGCACTGAAGCTTTCTTT. Its protein is CASSIRAGWGTEAFF.

Only a few counts were recorded for this clone. The V call is TRBV30, the J call TRBJ1-1, with D maybe TRBD1 (6 bases). Trimming pared 4 bases from V and 0 bases from J, leaving 9 bases between. This CDR3 region has 13 residues. Germline V lookup: CDR1 GTSNPN, CDR2 SVGIG (reference sequence). This CDR3 reads CAWTGDLNTEAFF. The DNA of the CDR3 is TGTGCCTGGACAGGGGATTTGAACACTGAAGCTTTCTTT.

The rearrangement links TRBV5-1 to TRBJ2-7, with D unresolved. The length of the CDR3 is 13 residues. In germline, CDR1 is SGHRS, CDR2 YFSETQ. V was shortened by 0 bases and J by 4 bases, with 8 bases between the two germline ends. The CDR3 here is CASSLGIAYEQYF. Here the CDR3 DNA reads TGCGCCAGCAGCTTGGGAATAGCTTACGAGCAGTACTTC.

The chain uses TRBV5-1 and TRBJ2-7, with 8 bases fitting TRBD1. The CDR3 covers 13 residues. The V and J ends lost 4 bases and 5 bases, in that order; junction bases with no gene match: 5. The germline V gene has CDR1 SGHRS and CDR2 YFSETQ. CDR3 sequence (DNA): TGCGCCAGCAGCATGCGGACAGGGAACGAGCAGTACTTC. It yields the protein CASSMRTGNEQYF.

This sequence joins TRBV28 and TRBJ1-5, with D unresolved. This CDR3 spans 12 amino acids. V was trimmed by 10 bases and J by 6 bases, leaving 13 bases between them. Germline V gene lookup returns CDR1 MDHEN and CDR2 SYDVKM. CDR3 region: CATSVIRQPQHF. Written as DNA, the CDR3 is TGTGCCACTTCAGTCATTCGTCAGCCCCAGCATTTT.

This clone was found a few times. The chain recombines TRBV5-6 with TRBJ1-1; D is unclear. The CDR3 loop spans 13 amino acids. In germline, CDR1 is SGHDT, CDR2 YYEEEE. V lost 2 bases and J lost 0, with 5 bases in between. The CDR3: CASSFPLNTEAFF. The CDR3 DNA reads TGTGCCAGCAGCTTTCCTCTGAACACTGAAGCTTTCTTT.

J is TRBJ1-1 and V is TRBV27, with 8 bases matching TRBD1. Looked up from germline, CDR1 is MNHEY and CDR2 is SMNVEV (reference sequence). There are 14 residues in the CDR3. V shed 3 bases and J 3 bases; nucleotides not matched to a gene: 3. The CDR3 region has the DNA TGTGCCAGCAGTTTCGGACAGGGATACACTGAAGCTTTCTTT. Its translation: CASSFGQGYTEAFF.

The chain combines TRBV28 with TRBJ2-3, with 7 bases aligning to TRBD2. Germline V gives CDR1 MDHEN, CDR2 SYDVKM. The CDR3 runs to 15 residues. J was trimmed by 2 bases and V by 5 bases; bases with no gene match: 7. The CDR3: CASSATRETTDTQYF. The CDR3 coding sequence is TGTGCCAGCAGTGCGACGCGGGAGACCACAGATACGCAGTATTTT.

The V gene is TRBV6-1, the J gene TRBJ2-7; 7 bases are shared with TRBD2. CDR3 length equals 14 residues. V was clipped by 8 bases and J by 0 bases; unmatched bases: 7. The germline CDR1 and CDR2 sequences are MNHNS and SASEGT. The CDR3 DNA follows: TGTGCCAGCGAACTGGGAGGGAACTCCTACGAGCAGTACTTC. Translating gives CASELGGNSYEQYF.

To note about this clone: The sample holds other DNA sequences that translate to the same CDR3. The chain recombines TRBV18 with TRBJ2-7; 7 nucleotides match TRBD1. With V trimmed by 2 bases and J by 1 base, 5 bases remained unmatched. CDR1 is KGHSH, CDR2 LQKENI, per germline. CDR3 length: 15 residues. CDR3 amino acids: CASSPRTGDSYEQYF. The DNA of the CDR3 is TGTGCCAGCTCACCAAGGACAGGTGATTCCTACGAGCAGTACTTC.

This clone was detected once. This sequence joins TRBV6-1 and TRBJ2-3; TRBD2 might be the D (6 bases). V was trimmed by 11 bases and J by 4 bases, leaving 22 bases between them. This CDR3 contains 15 residues. Germline V gene sequence: CDR1 MNHNS, CDR2 SASEGT. CDR3 sequence (DNA): TGTGCCGGTCAACAGCCTCTGAGGAGGGCAGATACGCAGTATTTT. As protein: CAGQQPLRRADTQYF.

The rearrangement joins TRBV7-6 to TRBJ2-7, with 9 bases aligning to TRBD2. V shed 5 bases, J shed 6 bases, and the junction held 5 bases outside the gene matches. Per germline, CDR1 SGHVS and CDR2 FNYEAQ. This CDR3 spans 13 amino acids. The CDR3 reads CASSRETSGEQYF. The CDR3 bases are TGTGCCAGCAGCCGGGAGACTAGCGGCGAGCAGTACTTC. The full variable domain, its missing parts supplied by reference TRBV7-6 and TRBJ2-7, is GAGVSQSPRYKVTKRGQDVALRCDPISGHVSLYWYRQALGQGPEFLTYFNYEAQQDKSGLPNDRFSAERPEGSISTLTIQRTEQRDSAMYRCASSRETSGEQYFGPGTRLTVT.

Only a few counts were recorded for this clone. The chain couples TRBV29-1 to TRBJ2-4; 9 nucleotides agree with TRBD1. The CDR3 covers 13 residues. Germline CDR1 is SQVTM and CDR2 is ANQGSEA. V dropped 7 bases and J dropped 6; count of bases not matched to a gene: 7. Here the CDR3 reads CSASGQGGNIQYF. The CDR3 DNA reads TGCAGCGCTTCGGGACAGGGAGGAAACATTCAGTACTTC.

J is TRBJ1-2 and V is TRBV7-2; TRBD1 is a possible D gene (6 bases). Germline values: CDR1 SGHTA, CDR2 FQGNSA. Trimming took 0 bases from V and 6 from J, leaving 11 bases between them. There are 14 residues in the CDR3. The CDR3 loop is CASSLAQGRDGYTF. CDR3 coding DNA: TGTGCCAGCAGCTTAGCGCAGGGGCGCGATGGCTACACCTTC.

The V gene is TRBV2, the J gene TRBJ1-2, with TRBD1 identical over 9 bases. The CDR3 sequence is 14 residues long. V lost 4 bases, J lost 4 bases, and 4 bases stayed unmatched. Germline CDR1 and CDR2: SNHLY and FYNNEI. The CDR3 DNA reads TGTGCCAGCAGTGGGGGGACAGGGCTCTATGGCTACACCTTC. Protein product: CASSGGTGLYGYTF. The variable domain in full, completed from reference TRBV2 and TRBJ1-2, reads EPEVTQTPSHQVTQMGQEVILRCVPISNHLYFYWYRQILGQKVEFLVSFYNNEISEKSEIFDDQFSVERPDGSNFTLKIRSTKLEDSAMYFCASSGGTGLYGYTFGSGTRLTVV.

This rearrangement joins TRBV21-1 to TRBJ1-3; the table's D call, TRBD1, was not checked against the DNA. TRBV21-1 is shown as a pseudogene. CDR3 length equals 14 residues. The CDR3 DNA follows: TGTGCCAGCAGCAAATTTCAGTGGGGAAACACCATATATTTT. Translating it yields CASSKFQWGNTIYF.

This clone has just a few counts. V and J are TRBV5-1 and TRBJ2-3; maybe TRBD2 (5 bases). This CDR3 has 15 residues. The germline V gene has CDR1 SGHRS and CDR2 YFSETQ. Deletions cut 5 bases from V and 4 bases from J, with 17 bases between. The CDR3 DNA is TGCGCCAGCAGGGAAGCGGTTGCAATCCCAGATACGCAGTATTTT. Protein: CASREAVAIPDTQYF.

This clone was observed a few times. This chain connects TRBV2 to TRBJ1-2, with 7 bases fitting TRBD1. The CDR3 is made up of 13 amino acids. Germline lookup yields CDR1 SNHLY and CDR2 FYNNEI. Trimming removed 4 bases from V and 7 bases from J; junction bases left unmatched: 6. The CDR3 reads CASSVTGEAGYTF. The DNA of the CDR3 is TGTGCCAGCAGTGTAACAGGGGAAGCTGGCTACACCTTC.

The CDR3 DNA reads TGTGCTAGTGGGTACGGGAACACCGGGGAGCTGTTTTTT. Residues: CASGYGNTGELFF. The chain joins TRBV12-5 to TRBJ2-2; no firm D call. The germline V gene has CDR1 LGHNT and CDR2 FRNRAP. V lost 6 bases and J lost 1, with 6 bases in between. This CDR3 region has 13 residues.

The chain combines TRBV28 with TRBJ2-1; 10 bases are shared with TRBD2. Germline CDR1 is MDHEN and CDR2 is SYDVKM. This CDR3 comprises 18 residues. V lost 5 bases to trimming and J lost 10 bases; unmatched junction nucleotides: 20. The CDR3 loop reads CASSAGGVTSGLHGEQFF. The CDR3 DNA reads TGTGCCAGCAGTGCCGGGGGGGTGACTAGCGGGCTACACGGGGAGCAGTTCTTC.

V and J are TRBV11-3 and TRBJ2-5; 10 bases line up with TRBD2. This CDR3 has 16 residues. Trimming at V came to 5 bases and at J to 0 bases, leaving 6 bases not matched to a gene. Germline-derived CDR1 and CDR2 are SGHNT and YENEEA. The CDR3 nucleotides read TGTGCCAGCAGCCCACTAGCGGGGACGTACCAAGAGACCCAGTACTTC. Translated, it gives CASSPLAGTYQETQYF.

The J gene is TRBJ1-2, the V gene TRBV7-8, with a possible D match to TRBD1 (5 bases). The V end lost 6 bases, the J end lost 5 bases, and 25 bases lay between the germline ends. Germline V gene sequence: CDR1 SGHVS, CDR2 FQNEAQ. The CDR3 is 17 amino acids. For the CDR3, the DNA is TGTGCCAGCAGAGCCTCCCAAAAATGGGGCGGGGGGTATGGCTACACCTTC. Encoded protein: CASRASQKWGGGYGYTF. Combining the CDR3 with reference TRBV7-8 and TRBJ1-2 gives the whole variable domain GAGVSQSPRYKVAKRGQDVALRCDPISGHVSLFWYQQALGQGPEFLTYFQNEAQLDKSGLPSDRFFAERPEGSVSTLKIQRTQQEDSAVYLCASRASQKWGGGYGYTFGSGTRLTVV.

The V call is TRBV11-2, the J call TRBJ2-7; 13 nucleotides align to TRBD2. Germline CDR1 is SGHAT and CDR2 is FQNNGV. V shed 6 bases and J 5 bases; nucleotides not matched to a gene: 10. This CDR3 contains 16 residues. Here the CDR3 DNA reads TGTGCCAGCAGGCGACTAGCGGGAGGATCTTGGAACGAGCAGTACTTC. This gives the protein CASRRLAGGSWNEQYF. Variable domain in full (rest from reference TRBV11-2 and TRBJ2-7): EAGVAQSPRYKIIEKRQSVAFWCNPISGHATLYWYQQILGQGPKLLIQFQNNGVVDDSQLPKDRFSAERLKGVDSTLKIQPAKLEDSAVYLCASRRLAGGSWNEQYFGPGTRLTVT.